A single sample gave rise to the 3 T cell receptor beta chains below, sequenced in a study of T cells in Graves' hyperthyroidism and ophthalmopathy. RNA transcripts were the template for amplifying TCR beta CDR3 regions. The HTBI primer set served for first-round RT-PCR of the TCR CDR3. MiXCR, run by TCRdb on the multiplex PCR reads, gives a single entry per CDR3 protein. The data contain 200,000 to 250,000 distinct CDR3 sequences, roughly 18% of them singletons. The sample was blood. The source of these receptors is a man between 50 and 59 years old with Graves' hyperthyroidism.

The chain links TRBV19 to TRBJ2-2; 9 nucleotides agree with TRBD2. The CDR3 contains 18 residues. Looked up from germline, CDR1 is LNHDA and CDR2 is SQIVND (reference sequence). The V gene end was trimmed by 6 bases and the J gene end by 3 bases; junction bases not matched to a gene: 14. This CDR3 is CASRRPRLRLADTGELFF. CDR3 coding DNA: TGTGCCAGTAGACGGCCCCGCCTGCGACTAGCGGACACCGGGGAGCTGTTTTTT.

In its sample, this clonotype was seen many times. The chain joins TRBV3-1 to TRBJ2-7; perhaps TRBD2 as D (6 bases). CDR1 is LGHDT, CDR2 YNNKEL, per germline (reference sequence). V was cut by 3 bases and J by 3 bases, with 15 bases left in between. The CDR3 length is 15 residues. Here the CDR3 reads CASSHEGLEHYEQYF. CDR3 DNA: TGTGCCAGCAGCCACGAGGGACTCGAGCACTACGAGCAGTACTTC.

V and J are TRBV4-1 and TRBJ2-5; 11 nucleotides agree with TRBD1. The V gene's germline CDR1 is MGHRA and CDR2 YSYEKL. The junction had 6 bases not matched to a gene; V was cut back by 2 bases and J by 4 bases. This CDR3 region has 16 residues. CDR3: CASSQTPGQGGETQYF. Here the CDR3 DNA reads TGCGCCAGCAGCCAAACGCCGGGACAGGGGGGAGAGACCCAGTACTTC.